The 21 T cell receptor beta chains presented below share a single source sample, sequenced in a study of blood T cell repertoires in COVID-19. Using immunoSEQ multiplex PCR, the repertoire was profiled, and TCRdb retains in-frame clones only, with some absent. This table has 200,000 to 300,000 clones, approximately 90% appearing once. The sequenced sample was peripheral blood. Receptors originate from a man between 60 and 75 years old who had recovered from COVID-19.

The chain is built from TRBV6-2 or TRBV6-3 and TRBJ1-5; D possibly corresponds to TRBD1 (5 bases). This CDR3 spans 15 amino acids. Trimming shortened V by 4 bases and J by 6 bases, and 16 bases separated the two germline ends. The germline CDR1 and CDR2 sequences are MNHEY and SVGEGT. The CDR3 loop reads CASSFGPGPGQPQHF. DNA of the CDR3: TGTGCCAGCAGTTTCGGCCCAGGGCCCGGTCAGCCCCAGCATTTT.

V is TRBV27 and J is TRBJ2-1, with 10 bases aligning to TRBD2. J gave up 5 bases and V 2 bases, and 6 bases lay outside the gene matches. CDR3 length equals 16 residues. Germline V lookup: CDR1 MNHEY, CDR2 SMNVEV (reference sequence). The CDR3 region has the DNA TGTGCCAGCAGTTTACTAAGCGGGGGGGCGGACAATGAGCAGTTCTTC. Protein product: CASSLLSGGADNEQFF.

The chain combines TRBV6-5 with TRBJ2-1; D not certain. The V gene's germline CDR1 is MNHEY and CDR2 SVGAGI. Trimming shortened V by 0 bases and J by 10 bases, and 13 bases separated the two germline ends. CDR3 length equals 14 residues. CDR3 sequence reads: CASSYSPGLNEQFF. In nucleotides, the CDR3 is TGTGCCAGCAGTTACTCACCGGGTTTGAACGAGCAGTTCTTC.

The chain joins TRBV27 to TRBJ2-3; TRBD2 aligns across 9 bases. The CDR3 has 16 residues. CDR1 and CDR2 from the germline V gene are MNHEY and SMNVEV (reference sequence). The junction had 3 bases not matched to a gene; V was cut back by 2 bases and J by 0 bases. CDR3 sequence reads: CASSLTSGGSTDTQYF. In nucleotides, the CDR3 is TGTGCCAGCAGTTTAACGAGCGGGGGGAGCACAGATACGCAGTATTTT.

The chain is built from TRBV7-3 and TRBJ1-1; D call uncertain. There are 13 residues in the CDR3. Trimming stripped 3 bases from V and 1 base from J, with 6 bases between. CDR1 SGHTA and CDR2 FQGTGA come from the germline V gene. In DNA, the CDR3 is TGTGCCAGCAGCTTCTCCGGGAACACTGAAGCTTTCTTT. Translation gives CASSFSGNTEAFF.

The chain uses TRBV6-6 and TRBJ2-1; D is undetermined. CDR1 is MNHNY, CDR2 SVGAGI, per germline (reference sequence). Trimming removed 2 bases at V and 10 bases at J, with 6 bases between. The CDR3 runs 11 residues. This CDR3 reads CASSYEKEQFF. DNA of the CDR3: TGTGCCAGCAGTTACGAGAAAGAGCAGTTCTTC.

V is TRBV27 and J is TRBJ1-2; a possible D gene is TRBD1 (5 bases). The V end lost 5 bases, the J end lost 4 bases, and 14 bases lay between the germline ends. The germline CDR1 and CDR2 sequences are MNHEY and SMNVEV (reference sequence). CDR3 length: 14 amino acids. CDR3 residues: CASSLNRRVYGYTF. The CDR3 DNA follows: TGTGCCAGCAGTCTCAACCGCAGGGTCTATGGCTACACCTTC.

The chain employs TRBV19 and TRBJ2-3; 7 bases fit TRBD2. Germline CDR1 is LNHDA and CDR2 is SQIVND (reference sequence). This CDR3 is built from 14 residues. V lost 7 bases to trimming and J lost 3 bases; unmatched junction nucleotides: 7. CDR3 region: CASKRGLVTDTQYF. As DNA, the CDR3 is TGTGCCAGTAAAAGAGGACTAGTGACAGATACGCAGTATTTT.

The V call is TRBV3-1 (or the pseudogene TRBV3-2), the J call TRBJ2-5; 15 nucleotides align to TRBD2. The CDR3 runs to 15 residues. The V gene's germline CDR1 is LGHDT and CDR2 YNNKEL (reference sequence). J was trimmed by 8 bases and V by 4 bases; bases with no gene match: 5. This CDR3 is CASSPGTSGGRTQYF. As DNA, the CDR3 is TGTGCCAGCAGCCCTGGGACTAGCGGGGGGAGAACCCAGTACTTC.

The V call is TRBV29-1, the J call TRBJ2-2; tentatively, D is TRBD2 (6 bases). CDR3 size: 13 residues. V was clipped by 4 bases and J by 5 bases, with 11 bases between them. CDR1 is SQVTM and CDR2 is ANQGSEA in the germline V gene. The CDR3 bases are TGCAGCGTTGTCGTGGGGGGAACCGGGGAGCTGTTTTTT. The encoded protein is CSVVVGGTGELFF.

The rearrangement links TRBV24-1 to TRBJ2-5; 9 nucleotides match TRBD1. The CDR3 spans 16 residues. Unmatched junction bases numbered 10, after V lost 4 bases and J lost 5 bases. Germline lookup yields CDR1 KGHDR and CDR2 SFDVKD. The CDR3 sequence is CATSDQSDRGGETQYF. CDR3 DNA sequence: TGTGCCACCAGTGACCAGTCGGACAGGGGAGGCGAGACCCAGTACTTC.

The chain links TRBV13 to TRBJ2-1; a possible D gene is TRBD1 (6 bases). Germline V CDR1 and CDR2: PRHDT, FYEKMQ (reference sequence). The CDR3 spans 17 residues. Deletions cut 0 bases from V and 6 bases from J, with 18 bases between. This chain's CDR3 is CASSLGGGGLGRNEQFF. In nucleotides, the CDR3 is TGTGCCAGCAGCTTAGGCGGTGGGGGCTTGGGTCGCAATGAGCAGTTCTTC.

This clone was recorded only once. Other nucleotide sequences in the sample specify the same CDR3. J is TRBJ2-3 and V is TRBV9; 12 bases fit TRBD2. V dropped 3 bases and J dropped 3; count of bases not matched to a gene: 5. In germline, CDR1 is SGDLS, CDR2 YYNGEE. The CDR3 is 16 residues long. DNA of the CDR3: TGTGCCAGCAGCGGGGGGACTAGCGGGCTTACAGATACGCAGTATTTT. Translation gives CASSGGTSGLTDTQYF.

This clone appeared a single time. The chain recombines TRBV9 with TRBJ2-1, with TRBD1 matching 7 bases. This CDR3 has 16 residues. The ends lost 3 bases at V and 3 bases at J; junction bases unmatched: 9. Looked up from germline, CDR1 is SGDLS and CDR2 is YYNGEE. The DNA for the CDR3 is TGTGCCAGCAGCGATGATTGGGGACAGAACTACAATGAGCAGTTCTTC. It specifies CASSDDWGQNYNEQFF.

The V call is TRBV10-3, the J call TRBJ2-1; the match to TRBD2 covers 8 bases. The CDR3 is made up of 15 amino acids. Germline V gene lookup returns CDR1 ENHRY and CDR2 SYGVKD. Trimming removed 0 bases from V and 9 bases from J; junction bases left unmatched: 7. CDR3 protein: CAISESGGALSEQFF. In DNA form, the CDR3 reads TGTGCCATCAGTGAGTCCGGGGGGGCGTTGAGTGAGCAGTTCTTC.

Only a few counts were recorded for this clone. This sequence joins TRBV7-9 and TRBJ1-1; D might be TRBD1 (6 bases). This CDR3 has 14 amino acids. Trimming pared 4 bases from V and 5 bases from J, leaving 14 bases between. Germline V CDR1 and CDR2: SEHNR, FQNEAQ (reference sequence). The CDR3 DNA is TGTGCCAGCAGCTCCACAGGGAAGCGGACTGAAGCTTTCTTT. Amino acids: CASSSTGKRTEAFF.

This chain links TRBV5-4 with TRBJ1-3; D remains unclear. Looked up from germline, CDR1 is SGHNT and CDR2 is YYREEE (reference sequence). The CDR3 has 13 amino acids. V was clipped by 4 bases and J by 1 base, with 6 bases between them. CDR3 bases: TGTGCCAGCAGCCTACCTTCTGGAAACACCATATATTTT. Its protein product is CASSLPSGNTIYF.

This sequence joins TRBV6-2 or TRBV6-3 and TRBJ2-5, with 10 bases lining up with TRBD1. Germline CDR1 is MNHEY and CDR2 is SVGEGT. With V trimmed by 6 bases and J by 2 bases, 6 bases remained unmatched. CDR3 length equals 15 residues. CDR3 sequence (DNA): TGTGCCAGCAGCCCCGACAGGGGGCTACAAGAGACCCAGTACTTC. Translated, it gives CASSPDRGLQETQYF.

This clone is a singleton in its sample. V and J are TRBV7-6 and TRBJ2-1, with D perhaps TRBD2 (5 bases). This CDR3 has 13 amino acids. The V and J ends lost 0 bases and 10 bases respectively, with 10 bases between them. Germline CDR1 and CDR2: SGHVS and FNYEAQ. The CDR3 DNA reads as TGTGCCAGCAGCTTAGCGCCGGGATTGGAGCAGTTCTTC. Its protein product is CASSLAPGLEQFF. The full variable domain, with the rest looked up from reference TRBV7-6 and TRBJ2-1, is GAGVSQSPRYKVTKRGQDVALRCDPISGHVSLYWYRQALGQGPEFLTYFNYEAQQDKSGLPNDRFSAERPEGSISTLTIQRTEQRDSAMYRCASSLAPGLEQFFGPGTRLTVL.

The CDR3 coding sequence is TGCGCCAGCCGCGCAGGCTCTACGAACACTGAAGCTTTCTTT. Residues: CASRAGSTNTEAFF. The V call is TRBV5-1, the J call TRBJ1-1; no clear D. Trimming removed 7 bases from V and 1 base from J, with 14 bases in between. CDR1 and CDR2 (germline): SGHRS, YFSETQ. The CDR3 covers 14 residues.

The chain links TRBV30 to TRBJ1-5; D ambiguous. Trimming removed 0 bases at V and 0 bases at J, with 12 bases between. Germline values: CDR1 GTSNPN, CDR2 SVGIG (reference sequence). CDR3 length: 16 residues. CDR3 amino acids: CAWSVRTPNSNQPQHF. The CDR3 DNA follows: TGTGCCTGGAGTGTACGAACTCCAAATAGCAATCAGCCCCAGCATTTT.